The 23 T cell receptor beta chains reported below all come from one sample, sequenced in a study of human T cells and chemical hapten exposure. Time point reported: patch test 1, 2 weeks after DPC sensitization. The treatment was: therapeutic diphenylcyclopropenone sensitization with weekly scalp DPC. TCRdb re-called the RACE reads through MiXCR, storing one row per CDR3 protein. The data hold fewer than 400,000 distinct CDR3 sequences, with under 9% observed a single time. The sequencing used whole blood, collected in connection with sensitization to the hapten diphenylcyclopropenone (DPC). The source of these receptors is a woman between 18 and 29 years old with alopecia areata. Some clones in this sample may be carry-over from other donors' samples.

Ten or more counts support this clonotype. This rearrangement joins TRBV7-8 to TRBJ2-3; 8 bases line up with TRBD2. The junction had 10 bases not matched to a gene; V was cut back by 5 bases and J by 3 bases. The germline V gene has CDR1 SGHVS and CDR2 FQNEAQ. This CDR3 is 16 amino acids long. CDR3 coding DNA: TGTGCCAGCAGCCCCTTTTTGTCGGGGGGGACAGATACGCAGTATTTT. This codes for CASSPFLSGGTDTQYF.

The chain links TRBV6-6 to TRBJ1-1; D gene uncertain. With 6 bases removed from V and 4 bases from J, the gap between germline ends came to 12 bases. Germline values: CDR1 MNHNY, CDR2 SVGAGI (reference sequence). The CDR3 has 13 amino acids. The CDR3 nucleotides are TGTGCCAGCAGCTATTCTCTGGTCACTGAAGCTTTCTTT. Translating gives CASSYSLVTEAFF.

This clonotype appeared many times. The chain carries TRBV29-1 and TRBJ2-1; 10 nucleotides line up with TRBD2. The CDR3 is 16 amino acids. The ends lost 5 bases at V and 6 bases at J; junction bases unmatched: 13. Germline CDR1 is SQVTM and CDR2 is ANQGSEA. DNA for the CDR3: TGCAGCGTTCCAGGCTACCGAGCGGGGGGGCGCAATGAGCAGTTCTTC. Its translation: CSVPGYRAGGRNEQFF.

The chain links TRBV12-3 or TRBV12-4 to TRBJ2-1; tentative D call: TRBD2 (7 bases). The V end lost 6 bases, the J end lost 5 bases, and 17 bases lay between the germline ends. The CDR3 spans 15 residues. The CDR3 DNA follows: TGTGCCAGCAGCCCGAGGGGGACTATTAACAATGAGCAGTTCTTC. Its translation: CASSPRGTINNEQFF.

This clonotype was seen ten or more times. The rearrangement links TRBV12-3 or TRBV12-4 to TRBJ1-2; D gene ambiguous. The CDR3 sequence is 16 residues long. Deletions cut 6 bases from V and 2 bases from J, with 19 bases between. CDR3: CASSSRSEFPNYGYTF. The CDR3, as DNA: TGTGCCAGCAGCTCGCGATCCGAATTCCCAAACTATGGCTACACCTTC.

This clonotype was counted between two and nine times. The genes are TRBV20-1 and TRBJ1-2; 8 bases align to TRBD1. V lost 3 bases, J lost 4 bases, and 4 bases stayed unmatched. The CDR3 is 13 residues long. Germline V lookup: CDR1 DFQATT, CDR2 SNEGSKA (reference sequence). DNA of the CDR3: TGCAGTGCTAGTCTCACAGGGGGCTATGGCTACACCTTC. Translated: CSASLTGGYGYTF.

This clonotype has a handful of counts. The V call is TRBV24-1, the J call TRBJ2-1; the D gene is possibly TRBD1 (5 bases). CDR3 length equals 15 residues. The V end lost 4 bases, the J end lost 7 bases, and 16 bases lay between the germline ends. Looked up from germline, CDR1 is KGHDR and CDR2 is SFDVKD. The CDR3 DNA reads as TGTGCCACCAGTGACGGTACGCAGGGATGGAATGAGCAGTTCTTC. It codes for CATSDGTQGWNEQFF.

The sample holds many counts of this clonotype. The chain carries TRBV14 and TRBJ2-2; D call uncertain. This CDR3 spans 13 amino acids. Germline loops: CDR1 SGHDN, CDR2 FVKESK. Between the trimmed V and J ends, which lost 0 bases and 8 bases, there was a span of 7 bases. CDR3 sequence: CASSQDGIGELFF. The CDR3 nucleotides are TGTGCCAGCAGCCAAGATGGTATTGGGGAGCTGTTTTTT.

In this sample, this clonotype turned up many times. The CDR3 bases are TGTGCCAGCAGCTTGTTAGCGGGGGGGTTGGATACGCAGTATTTT. The encoded protein is CASSLLAGGLDTQYF. The chain joins TRBV7-2 to TRBJ2-3; the match to TRBD2 covers 11 bases. The J segment lost 6 bases and the V segment lost 3 bases, leaving 5 bases of the junction unmatched. The V gene's germline CDR1 is SGHTA and CDR2 FQGNSA. The CDR3 length is 15 residues.

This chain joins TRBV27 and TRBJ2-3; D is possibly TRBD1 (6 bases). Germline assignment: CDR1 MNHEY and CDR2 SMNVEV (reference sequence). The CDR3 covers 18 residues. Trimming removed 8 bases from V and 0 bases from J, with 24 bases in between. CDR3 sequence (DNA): TGTGCCAGCCGTCGTTTTCCGACAGGCAGCCCTAGCACAGATACGCAGTATTTT. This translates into CASRRFPTGSPSTDTQYF.

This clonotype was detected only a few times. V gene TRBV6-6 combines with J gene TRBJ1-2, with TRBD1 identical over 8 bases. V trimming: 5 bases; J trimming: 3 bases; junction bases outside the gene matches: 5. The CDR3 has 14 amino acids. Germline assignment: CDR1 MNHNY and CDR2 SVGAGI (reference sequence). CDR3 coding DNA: TGTGCCAGCAGTCACGGACAGGGAGACTATGGCTACACCTTC. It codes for CASSHGQGDYGYTF.

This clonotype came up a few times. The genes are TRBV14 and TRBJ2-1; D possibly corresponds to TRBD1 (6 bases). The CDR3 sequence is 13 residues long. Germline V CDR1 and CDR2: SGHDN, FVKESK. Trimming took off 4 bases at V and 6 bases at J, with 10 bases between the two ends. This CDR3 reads CASSRIQGNEQFF. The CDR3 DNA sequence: TGTGCCAGCAGCCGAATACAGGGCAATGAGCAGTTCTTC.

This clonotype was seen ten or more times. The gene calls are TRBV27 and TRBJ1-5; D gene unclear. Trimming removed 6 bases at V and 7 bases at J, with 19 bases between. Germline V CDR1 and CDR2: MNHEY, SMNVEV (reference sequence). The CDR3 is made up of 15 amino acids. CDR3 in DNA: TGTGCCAGCAGCCCCGTTGGCTTTGACGGCCAGCCCCAGCATTTT. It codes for CASSPVGFDGQPQHF.

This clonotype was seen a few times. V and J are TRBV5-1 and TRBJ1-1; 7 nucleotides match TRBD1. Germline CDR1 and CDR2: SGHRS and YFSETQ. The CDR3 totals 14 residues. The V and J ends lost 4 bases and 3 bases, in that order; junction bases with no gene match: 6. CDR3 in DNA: TGCGCCAGCAGCCTTGTGGGGACAGACACTGAAGCTTTCTTT. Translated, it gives CASSLVGTDTEAFF.

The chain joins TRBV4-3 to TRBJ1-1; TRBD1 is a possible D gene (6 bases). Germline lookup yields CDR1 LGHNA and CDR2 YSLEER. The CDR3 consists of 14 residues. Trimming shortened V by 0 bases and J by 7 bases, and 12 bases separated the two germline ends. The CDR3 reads CASSQDRGEDEAFF. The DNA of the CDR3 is TGCGCCAGCAGCCAAGACAGGGGAGAGGATGAAGCTTTCTTT.

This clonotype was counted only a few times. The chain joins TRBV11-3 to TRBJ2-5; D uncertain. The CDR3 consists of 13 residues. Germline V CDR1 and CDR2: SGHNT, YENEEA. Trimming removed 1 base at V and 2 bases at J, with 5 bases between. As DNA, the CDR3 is TGTGCCAGCAGCTTAGTAGGTCAAGAGACCCAGTACTTC. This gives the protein CASSLVGQETQYF.

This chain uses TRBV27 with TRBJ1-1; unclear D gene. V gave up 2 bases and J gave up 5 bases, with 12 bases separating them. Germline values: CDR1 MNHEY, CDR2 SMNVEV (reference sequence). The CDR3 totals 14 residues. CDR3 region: CASSLVAAGTEAFF. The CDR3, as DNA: TGTGCCAGCAGTTTAGTGGCGGCAGGTACTGAAGCTTTCTTT.

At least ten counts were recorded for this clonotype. This CDR3 is CASSQSRGRGWGETQYF. CDR3 bases: TGCGCCAGCAGTCAATCCCGGGGGAGGGGCTGGGGCGAGACCCAGTACTTC. This chain connects TRBV23-1 to TRBJ2-5, with 7 nucleotides matching TRBD2. TRBV23-1 counts as an open reading frame of uncertain function. This CDR3 is 17 amino acids long. V lost 0 bases to trimming and J lost 5 bases; unmatched junction nucleotides: 12.

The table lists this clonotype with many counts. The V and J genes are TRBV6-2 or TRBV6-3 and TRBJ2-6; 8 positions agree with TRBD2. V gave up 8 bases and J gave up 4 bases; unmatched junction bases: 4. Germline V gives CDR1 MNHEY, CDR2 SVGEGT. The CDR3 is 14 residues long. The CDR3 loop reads CASREGPGANVLTF. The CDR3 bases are TGTGCCAGCCGGGAGGGCCCCGGGGCCAACGTCCTGACTTTC.

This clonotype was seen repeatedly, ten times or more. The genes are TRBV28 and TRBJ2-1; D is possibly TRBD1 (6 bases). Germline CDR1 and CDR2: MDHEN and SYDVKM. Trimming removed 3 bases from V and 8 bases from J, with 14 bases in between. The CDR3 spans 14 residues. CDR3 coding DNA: TGTGCCAGCAGTTTCAGGCAGGGGCCAGATGAGCAGTTCTTC. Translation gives CASSFRQGPDEQFF.

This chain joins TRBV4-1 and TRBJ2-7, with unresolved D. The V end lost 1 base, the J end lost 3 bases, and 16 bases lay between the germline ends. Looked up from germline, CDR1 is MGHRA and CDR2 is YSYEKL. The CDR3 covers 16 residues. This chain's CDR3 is CASSQGSTTALYEQYF. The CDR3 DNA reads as TGCGCCAGCAGCCAAGGTTCCACCACGGCCCTCTACGAGCAGTACTTC.

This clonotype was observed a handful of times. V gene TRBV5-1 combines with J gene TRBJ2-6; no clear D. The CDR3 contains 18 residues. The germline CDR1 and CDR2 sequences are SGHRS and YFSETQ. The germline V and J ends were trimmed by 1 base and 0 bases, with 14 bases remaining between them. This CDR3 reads CASSLRDTFSSGANVLTF. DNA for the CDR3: TGCGCCAGCAGCTTGCGCGACACTTTTAGCTCTGGGGCCAACGTCCTGACTTTC.

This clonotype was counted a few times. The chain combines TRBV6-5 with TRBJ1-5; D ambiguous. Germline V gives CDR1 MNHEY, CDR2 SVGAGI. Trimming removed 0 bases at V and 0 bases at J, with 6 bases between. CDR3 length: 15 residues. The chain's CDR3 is CASSYSVNSNQPQHF. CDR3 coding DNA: TGTGCCAGCAGTTACTCGGTCAATAGCAATCAGCCCCAGCATTTT.